The TCR beta chain described here comes from a study of OX40 agonist ivuxolimab in advanced cancers. Method: immunoSEQ multiplex PCR; TCRdb's copy keeps in-frame clones and lacks some. The data show tens of thousands of clones, less than 95% seen once. The length of the CDR3 is 15 residues. Trimming stripped 0 bases from V and 1 base from J, with 10 bases between. Per the germline V gene, CDR1 is SGDLS and CDR2 is YYNGEE. This chain joins TRBV9 and TRBJ1-1, with a possible D match to TRBD1 (6 bases). The clonotype was recovered from an adult with an advanced solid tumor such as melanoma, head and neck, liver or kidney cancer. Material: CD4+ or CD8+ T cells sorted from blood, obtained in a trial of the OX40 agonist ivuxolimab. The CDR3 nucleotides read TGTGCCAGCAGCGTAGGTACAGGGACGAACACTGAAGCTTTCTTT. Translating gives CASSVGTGTNTEAFF. Full variable domain (remainder filled in from reference TRBV9 and TRBJ1-1): DSGVTQTPKHLITATGQRVTLRCSPRSGDLSVYWYQQSLDQGLQFLIQYYNGEERAKGNILERFSAQQFPDLHSELNLSSLELGDSALYFCASSVGTGTNTEAFFGQGTRLTVV.